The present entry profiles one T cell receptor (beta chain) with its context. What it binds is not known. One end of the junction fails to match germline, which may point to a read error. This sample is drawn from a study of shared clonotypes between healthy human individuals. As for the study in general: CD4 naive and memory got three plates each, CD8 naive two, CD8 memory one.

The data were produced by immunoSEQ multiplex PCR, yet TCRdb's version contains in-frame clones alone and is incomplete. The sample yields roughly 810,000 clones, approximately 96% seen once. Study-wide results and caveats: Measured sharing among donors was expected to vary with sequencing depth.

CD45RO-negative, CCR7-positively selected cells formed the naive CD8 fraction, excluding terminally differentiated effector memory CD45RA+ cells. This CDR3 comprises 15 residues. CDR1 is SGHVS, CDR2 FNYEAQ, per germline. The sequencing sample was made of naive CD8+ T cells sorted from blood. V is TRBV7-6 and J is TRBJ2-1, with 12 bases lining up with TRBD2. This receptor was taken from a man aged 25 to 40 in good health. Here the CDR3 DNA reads TGTGCCAGCAGCCTAGCGGGAGGGCCTCGGAATGAGCAGTTCTTC. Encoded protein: CASSLAGGPRNEQFF.